This T cell receptor (beta chain) was identified during a study of beta chain features in type 1 diabetes. On this clone itself: Its matching antigen is unknown.

This CDR3 is 14 amino acids long. Germline assignment: CDR1 LNHDA and CDR2 SQIVND (reference sequence). The V and J ends lost 1 base and 6 bases respectively, with 12 bases between them. Points from the study as a whole: Moderate but significant shortening of TCRB CDR3s was recorded in all four CD4+ subsets from Type 1 diabetes patients.

Expressed TCRB transcripts were sequenced after all isolated RNA was converted to cDNA. The table came from immunoSEQ multiplex PCR; TCRdb's copy has only in-frame clones and leaves some out. The sample contains 600,000 to 700,000 clones, 13% of which appear only once. The chain combines TRBV19 with TRBJ1-1, with D uncertain. This sequence originates from a young man with type 1 diabetes. Sequenced material: naive CD4+ T cells from blood. CDR3 nucleotide sequence: TGTGCCAGTAGTATAGCTTCTGGGTGGCCTGAAGCTTTCTTT. Residues: CASSIASGWPEAFF.